The 10 T cell receptor beta chains reported below all come from one sample, sequenced in a study of cytomegalovirus exposure and HLA in healthy donors. Primers: 60 Vbeta forward and 13 Jbeta reverse. The method was immunoSEQ multiplex PCR; TCRdb's version includes in-frame clones alone and lacks a portion of them. The data show around 200,000 clones, with almost 80% seen just once and 1.5% to 2% held by the top ten. Sequenced: PBMCs. These receptors were collected from a male donor in good health and CMV-seronegative.

This clone was counted between two and nine times. CDR3 residues: CAISGDRGGEQYF. The CDR3 DNA follows: TGTGCCATCAGTGGGGACAGGGGCGGCGAGCAGTACTTC. The chain couples TRBV10-3 to TRBJ2-7, with TRBD1 matching over 10 bases. The germline gives CDR1 ENHRY, CDR2 SYGVKD. This CDR3 comprises 13 residues. The V and J ends lost 4 bases and 6 bases, in that order; junction bases with no gene match: 3.

The chain combines TRBV6-6 with TRBJ1-2; D unclear. V lost 6 bases and J lost 4, with 6 bases in between. CDR3 length: 11 residues. Germline CDR1 reads MNHNY; CDR2 reads SVGAGI (reference sequence). This chain's CDR3 is CASSPGYGYTF. CDR3 DNA: TGTGCCAGCAGCCCGGGCTATGGCTACACCTTC.

The CDR3 nucleotides are TGTGCCAGCACCGAGATAGGAGGGTATGCTGGAAACACCATATATTTT. Translated, it gives CASTEIGGYAGNTIYF. V and J are TRBV2 and TRBJ1-3; no clear D gene. The CDR3 spans 16 residues. CDR1 and CDR2 from the germline V gene are SNHLY and FYNNEI. The V gene lost 7 bases and the J gene lost 2 bases, with 18 bases spanning the gap.

This clone was observed a handful of times. The chain couples TRBV9 to TRBJ2-2; weak D call: TRBD2 (5 bases). The CDR3 has 14 residues. Trimming cost V 6 bases and J 4 bases, with 13 bases left between them. Germline assignment: CDR1 SGDLS and CDR2 YYNGEE. For the CDR3, the DNA is TGTGCCAGCACAGGCGGGTCTTTCACCGGGGAGCTGTTTTTT. It specifies CASTGGSFTGELFF.

The chain has TRBV10-3 and TRBJ2-3; TRBD2 matches at 13 bases. There are 14 residues in the CDR3. J was trimmed by 6 bases and V by 9 bases; bases with no gene match: 6. The V gene's germline CDR1 is ENHRY and CDR2 SYGVKD. The CDR3 sequence is CAMGTSGAGDTQYF. The CDR3 region has the DNA TGTGCCATGGGGACTAGCGGGGCCGGGGATACGCAGTATTTT.

This rearrangement joins TRBV13 to TRBJ1-2, with D perhaps TRBD1 (6 bases). Germline CDR1 reads PRHDT; CDR2 reads FYEKMQ (reference sequence). Trimming took 4 bases from V and 0 from J, leaving 18 bases between them. The CDR3 has 17 amino acids. The DNA for the CDR3 is TGTGCCAGCAGCTCCGTTTCGTTGGGGGCGACTAACTATGGCTACACCTTC. Translated: CASSSVSLGATNYGYTF.

This chain links TRBV5-1 with TRBJ2-7; 10 bases agree with TRBD2. V shed 0 bases, J shed 4 bases, and the junction held 4 bases outside the gene matches. This CDR3 comprises 15 residues. Germline V gene lookup returns CDR1 SGHRS and CDR2 YFSETQ. The CDR3 sequence is CASSLDLAGVYEQYF. For the CDR3, the DNA is TGCGCCAGCAGCTTGGACCTAGCGGGAGTGTACGAGCAGTACTTC.

This clone showed up just once. The chain links TRBV6-1 to TRBJ1-2; TRBD1 agrees at 8 bases. The CDR3 spans 15 residues. V was clipped by 4 bases and J by 6 bases; unmatched bases: 10. In germline, CDR1 is MNHNS, CDR2 SASEGT. CDR3 amino acids: CASSVAHDRGNGYTF. CDR3 nucleotides: TGTGCCAGCAGTGTTGCCCACGACAGGGGAAATGGCTACACCTTC.

The rearrangement joins TRBV5-1 to TRBJ2-3, with TRBD1 matching 7 bases. From germline, CDR1 is SGHRS and CDR2 YFSETQ. The junction had 8 bases not matched to a gene; V was cut back by 5 bases and J by 2 bases. This CDR3 region has 15 residues. The DNA of the CDR3 is TGCGCCAGCAGTGTGGGACAGCCGAACACAGATACGCAGTATTTT. Amino acid sequence: CASSVGQPNTDTQYF.

This chain joins TRBV5-1 and TRBJ2-7; TRBD1 is a possible D gene (6 bases). Deletions cut 2 bases from V and 5 bases from J, with 17 bases between. This CDR3 is built from 15 residues. Germline CDR1 reads SGHRS; CDR2 reads YFSETQ. CDR3 DNA: TGCGCCAGCAGCTTAAGGGTCGGACAGACCCACGAGCAGTACTTC. Amino acid sequence: CASSLRVGQTHEQYF.